This T cell receptor beta chain was captured in a study of identical twins. This clonotype was recorded at least ten times. Trimming took off 3 bases at V and 4 bases at J, with 1 base between the two ends. The CDR3 covers 11 residues. Via MiXCR, TCRdb re-called the 5' RACE reads, giving one row per CDR3 protein. The sample records about 790,000 distinct CDR3 sequences, 15% to 20% being singletons. The same specimen was also included in a second study, on T cells expressing NK-cell markers.

What was sequenced was PBMCs. This receptor was obtained from a woman aged 18-35 years in good health. The chain recombines TRBV12-3 or TRBV12-4 with TRBJ1-5; D not certain. This CDR3 reads CASSFNQPQHF. DNA for the CDR3: TGTGCCAGCAGTTTTAATCAGCCCCAGCATTTT.